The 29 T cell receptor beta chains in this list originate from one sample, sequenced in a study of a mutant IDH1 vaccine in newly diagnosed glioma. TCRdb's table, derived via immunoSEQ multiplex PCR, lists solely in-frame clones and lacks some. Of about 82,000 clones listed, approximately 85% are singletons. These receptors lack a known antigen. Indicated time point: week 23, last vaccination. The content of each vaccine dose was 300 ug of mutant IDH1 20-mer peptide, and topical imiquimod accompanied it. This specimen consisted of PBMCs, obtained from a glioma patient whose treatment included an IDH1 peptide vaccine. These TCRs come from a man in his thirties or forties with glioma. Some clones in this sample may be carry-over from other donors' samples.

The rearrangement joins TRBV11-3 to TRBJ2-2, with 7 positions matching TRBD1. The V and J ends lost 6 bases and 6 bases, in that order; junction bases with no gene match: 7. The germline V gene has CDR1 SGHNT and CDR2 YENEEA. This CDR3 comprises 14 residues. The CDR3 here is CASSQRDRSGELFF. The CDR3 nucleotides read TGTGCCAGCAGTCAAAGGGACAGATCCGGGGAGCTGTTTTTT.

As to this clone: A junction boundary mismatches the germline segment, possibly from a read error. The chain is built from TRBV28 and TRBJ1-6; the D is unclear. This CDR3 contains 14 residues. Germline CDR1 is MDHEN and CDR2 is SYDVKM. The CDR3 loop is CASSLVSSNSPLHF. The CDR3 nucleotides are TGTGCCAGCAGTTTGGTCTCCTCTAATTCACCCCTCCACTTT.

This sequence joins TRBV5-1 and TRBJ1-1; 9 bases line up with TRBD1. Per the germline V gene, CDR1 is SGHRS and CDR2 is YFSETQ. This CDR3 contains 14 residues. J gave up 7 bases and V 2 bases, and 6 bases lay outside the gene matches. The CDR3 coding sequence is TGCGCCAGCAGCTTCGGACAGGGGATTGGTGAAGCTTTCTTT. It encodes CASSFGQGIGEAFF.

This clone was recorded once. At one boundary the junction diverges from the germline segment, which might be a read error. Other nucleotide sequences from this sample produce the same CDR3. The chain's CDR3 is CAWAPGGGRGNTIYF. The CDR3 DNA is TGCGCCTGGGCCCCCGGTGGAGGACGTGGAAACACCATATATTTT. This chain uses TRBV30 with TRBJ1-3, with D unresolved. The CDR3 has 15 residues. Germline values: CDR1 GTSNPN, CDR2 SVGIG (reference sequence).

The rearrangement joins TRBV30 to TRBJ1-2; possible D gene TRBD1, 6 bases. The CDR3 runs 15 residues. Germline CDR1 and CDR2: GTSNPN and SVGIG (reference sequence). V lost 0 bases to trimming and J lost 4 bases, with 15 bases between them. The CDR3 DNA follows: TGTGCCTGGAGTGTAAGCCGGACAGCCTTCTATGGCTACACCTTC. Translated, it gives CAWSVSRTAFYGYTF.

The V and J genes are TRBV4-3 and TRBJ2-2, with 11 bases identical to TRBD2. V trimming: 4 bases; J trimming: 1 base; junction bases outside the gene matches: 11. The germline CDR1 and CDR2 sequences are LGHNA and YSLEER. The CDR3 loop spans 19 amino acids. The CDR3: CASSPGASGGYGNTGELFF. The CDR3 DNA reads TGCGCCAGCAGCCCCGGGGCTAGCGGGGGGTATGGGAACACCGGGGAGCTGTTTTTT.

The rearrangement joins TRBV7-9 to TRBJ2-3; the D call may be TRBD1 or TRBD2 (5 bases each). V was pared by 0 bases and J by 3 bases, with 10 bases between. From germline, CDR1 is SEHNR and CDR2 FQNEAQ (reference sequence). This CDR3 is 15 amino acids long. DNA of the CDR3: TGTGCCAGCAGCTTAGCATGGGGACCTACAGATACGCAGTATTTT. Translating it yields CASSLAWGPTDTQYF.

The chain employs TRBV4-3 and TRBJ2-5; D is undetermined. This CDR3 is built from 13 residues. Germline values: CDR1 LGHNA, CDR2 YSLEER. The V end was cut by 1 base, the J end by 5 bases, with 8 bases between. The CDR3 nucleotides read TGCGCCAGCAGCCAAGTTGTAAGGGAGACCCAGTACTTC. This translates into CASSQVVRETQYF.

CDR3 sequence reads: CASSSGTGDEQYF. For the CDR3, the DNA is TGCGCCAGCAGCTCCGGGACAGGGGACGAGCAGTACTTC. The rearrangement uses TRBV5-1 and TRBJ2-7; TRBD1 matches at 10 bases. The CDR3 length is 13 residues. The junction had 2 bases not matched to a gene; V was cut back by 3 bases and J by 5 bases. Germline loops: CDR1 SGHRS, CDR2 YFSETQ.

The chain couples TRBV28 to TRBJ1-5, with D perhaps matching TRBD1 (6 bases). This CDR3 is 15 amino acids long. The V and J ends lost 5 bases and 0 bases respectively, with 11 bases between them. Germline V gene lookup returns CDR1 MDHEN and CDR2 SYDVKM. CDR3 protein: CASSPQGLSNQPQHF. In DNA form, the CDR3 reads TGTGCCAGCAGTCCACAGGGTCTTAGCAATCAGCCCCAGCATTTT.

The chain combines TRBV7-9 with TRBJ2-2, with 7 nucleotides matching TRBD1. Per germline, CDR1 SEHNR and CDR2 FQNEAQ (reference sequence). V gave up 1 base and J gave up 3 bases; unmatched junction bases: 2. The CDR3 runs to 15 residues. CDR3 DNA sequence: TGTGCCAGCAGCTTAGAGGGACAGTACACCGGGGAGCTGTTTTTT. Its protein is CASSLEGQYTGELFF.

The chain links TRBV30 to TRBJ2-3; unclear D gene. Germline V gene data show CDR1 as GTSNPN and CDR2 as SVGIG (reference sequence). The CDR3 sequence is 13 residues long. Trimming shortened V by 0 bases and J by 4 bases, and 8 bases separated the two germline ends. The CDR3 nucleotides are TGTGCCTGGAGTGTACTACTTCCAGATACGCAGTATTTT. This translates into CAWSVLLPDTQYF.

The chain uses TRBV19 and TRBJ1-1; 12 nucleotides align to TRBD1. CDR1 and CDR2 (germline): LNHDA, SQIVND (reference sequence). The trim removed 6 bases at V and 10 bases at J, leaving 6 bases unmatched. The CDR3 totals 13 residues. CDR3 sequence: CASSDRDRGLAFF. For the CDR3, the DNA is TGTGCCAGTAGCGACCGGGACAGGGGGCTAGCTTTCTTT.

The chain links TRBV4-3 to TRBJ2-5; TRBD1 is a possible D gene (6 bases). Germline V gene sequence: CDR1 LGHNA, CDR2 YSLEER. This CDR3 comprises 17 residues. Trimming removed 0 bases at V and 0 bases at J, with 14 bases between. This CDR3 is CASSQEWSRGYQETQYF. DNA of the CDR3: TGCGCCAGCAGCCAAGAATGGAGCAGGGGATACCAAGAGACCCAGTACTTC.

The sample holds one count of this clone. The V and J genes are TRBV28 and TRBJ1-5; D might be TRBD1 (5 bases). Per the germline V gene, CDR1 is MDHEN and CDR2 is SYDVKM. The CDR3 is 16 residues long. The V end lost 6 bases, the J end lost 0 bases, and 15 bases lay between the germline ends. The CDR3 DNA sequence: TGTGCCAGCAGCCGCCGGGGCCCCTTTAGCAATCAGCCCCAGCATTTT. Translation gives CASSRRGPFSNQPQHF.

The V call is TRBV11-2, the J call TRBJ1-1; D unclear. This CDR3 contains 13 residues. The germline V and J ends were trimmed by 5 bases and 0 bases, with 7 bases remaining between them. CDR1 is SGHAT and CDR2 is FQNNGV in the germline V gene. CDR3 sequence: CASSPLVNTEAFF. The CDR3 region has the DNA TGTGCCAGCAGCCCATTAGTGAACACTGAAGCTTTCTTT.

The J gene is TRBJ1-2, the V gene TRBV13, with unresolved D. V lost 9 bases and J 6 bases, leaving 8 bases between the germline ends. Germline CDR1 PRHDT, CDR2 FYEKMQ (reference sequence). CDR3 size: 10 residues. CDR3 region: CAREFNGYTF. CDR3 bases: TGTGCCAGGGAGTTCAATGGCTACACCTTC.

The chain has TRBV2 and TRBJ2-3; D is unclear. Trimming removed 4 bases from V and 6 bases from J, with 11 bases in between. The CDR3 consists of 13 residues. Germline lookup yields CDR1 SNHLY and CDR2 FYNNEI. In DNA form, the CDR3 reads TGTGCCAGCAGTGCCGACATTGAGGATACGCAGTATTTT. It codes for CASSADIEDTQYF.

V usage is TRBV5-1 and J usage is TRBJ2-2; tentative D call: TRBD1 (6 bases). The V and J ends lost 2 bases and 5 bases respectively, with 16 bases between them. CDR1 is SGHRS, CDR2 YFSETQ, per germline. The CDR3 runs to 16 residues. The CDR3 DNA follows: TGCGCCAGCAGCTTCAGGGGCTACGTAAGGACCGGGGAGCTGTTTTTT. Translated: CASSFRGYVRTGELFF.

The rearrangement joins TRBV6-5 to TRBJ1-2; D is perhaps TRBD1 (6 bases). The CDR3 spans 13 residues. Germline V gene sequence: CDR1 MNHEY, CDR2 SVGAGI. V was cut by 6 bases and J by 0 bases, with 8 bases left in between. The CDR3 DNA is TGTGCCAGCAGCCGGACAGCTAACTATGGCTACACCTTC. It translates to CASSRTANYGYTF.

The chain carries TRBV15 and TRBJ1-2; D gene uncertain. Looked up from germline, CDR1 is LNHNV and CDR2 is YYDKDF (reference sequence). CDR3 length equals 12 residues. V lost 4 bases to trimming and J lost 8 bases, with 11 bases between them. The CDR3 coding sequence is TGTGCCACCAGCATGCTCACGGGGGGCTACACCTTC. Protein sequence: CATSMLTGGYTF.

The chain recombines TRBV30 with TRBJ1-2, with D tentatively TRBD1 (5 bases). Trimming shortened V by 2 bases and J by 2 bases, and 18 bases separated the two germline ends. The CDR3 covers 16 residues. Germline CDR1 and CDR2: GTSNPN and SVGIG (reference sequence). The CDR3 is CAWSISRDRGNYGYTF. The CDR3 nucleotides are TGTGCCTGGAGTATTAGTAGGGACCGGGGGAACTATGGCTACACCTTC.

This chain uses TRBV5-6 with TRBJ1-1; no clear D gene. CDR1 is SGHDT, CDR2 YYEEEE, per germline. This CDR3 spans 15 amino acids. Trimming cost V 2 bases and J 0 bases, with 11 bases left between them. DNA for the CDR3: TGTGCCAGCAGCTTTGAGTTCCTGATGAACACTGAAGCTTTCTTT. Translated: CASSFEFLMNTEAFF.

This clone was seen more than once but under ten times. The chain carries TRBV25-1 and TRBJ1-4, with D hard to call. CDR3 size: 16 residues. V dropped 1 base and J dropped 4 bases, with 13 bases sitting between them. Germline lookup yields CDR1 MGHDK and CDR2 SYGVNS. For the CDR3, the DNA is TGTGCCAGCAGTGAATTTAGAGGAGAGGGTAATGAAAAACTGTTTTTT. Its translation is CASSEFRGEGNEKLFF.

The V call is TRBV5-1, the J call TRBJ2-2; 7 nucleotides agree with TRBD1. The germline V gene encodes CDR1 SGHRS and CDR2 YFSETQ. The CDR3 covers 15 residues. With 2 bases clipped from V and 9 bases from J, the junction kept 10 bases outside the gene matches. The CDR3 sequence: CASSFRQGQDRELFF. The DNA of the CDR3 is TGCGCCAGCAGCTTCCGACAGGGTCAGGACCGGGAGCTGTTTTTT.

The CDR3, as DNA: TGTGCCAGCAGCCTAGGACAGGGGTTCCGTCAGCCCCAGCATTTT. Translation gives CASSLGQGFRQPQHF. The rearrangement uses TRBV28 and TRBJ1-5; 9 nucleotides agree with TRBD1. Per germline, CDR1 MDHEN and CDR2 SYDVKM. The ends lost 6 bases at V and 6 bases at J; junction bases unmatched: 9. The CDR3 runs 15 residues.

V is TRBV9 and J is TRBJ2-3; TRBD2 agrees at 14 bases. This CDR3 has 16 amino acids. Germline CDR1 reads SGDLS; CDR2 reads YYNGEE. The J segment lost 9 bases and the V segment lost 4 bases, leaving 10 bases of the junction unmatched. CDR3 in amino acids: CASSPTSGRAGETQYF. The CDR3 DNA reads TGTGCCAGCAGCCCGACTAGCGGGAGGGCCGGGGAGACGCAGTATTTT. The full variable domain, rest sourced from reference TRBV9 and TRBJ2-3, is DSGVTQTPKHLITATGQRVTLRCSPRSGDLSVYWYQQSLDQGLQFLIQYYNGEERAKGNILERFSAQQFPDLHSELNLSSLELGDSALYFCASSPTSGRAGETQYFGPGTRLTVL.

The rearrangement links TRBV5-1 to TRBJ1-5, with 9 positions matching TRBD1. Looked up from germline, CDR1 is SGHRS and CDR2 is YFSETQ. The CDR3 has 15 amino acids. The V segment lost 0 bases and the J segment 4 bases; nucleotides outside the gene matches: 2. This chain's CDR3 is CASSLEGQGNQPQHF. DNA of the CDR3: TGCGCCAGCAGCTTGGAGGGACAGGGTAATCAGCCCCAGCATTTT.

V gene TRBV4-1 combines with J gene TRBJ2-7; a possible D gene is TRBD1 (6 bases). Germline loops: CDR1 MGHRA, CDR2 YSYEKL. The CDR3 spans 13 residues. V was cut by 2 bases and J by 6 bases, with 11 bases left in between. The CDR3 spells CASSQSGTLEQYF. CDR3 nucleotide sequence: TGCGCCAGCAGCCAATCCGGGACACTCGAGCAGTACTTC.